This T cell receptor beta chain was recorded in a study of cytomegalovirus exposure and HLA in healthy donors. The study's findings and limits: The listing of roughly 160 TCR beta chains classed them as cytomegalovirus-associated. A reported reduction in N-insertions relative to the roughly 700-donor mean was seen in an Asian-associated ancestry cluster in a later analysis. In a later analysis, CMV-associated beta chains were mostly HLA-associated, it appeared. The authors later found HLA-associated TCR beta chains more clonally expanded than equally common others.

Comment on this clone: Its specificity is not known.

With 60 Vbeta and 13 Jbeta primers, the PCR was carried out. The protocol was immunoSEQ multiplex PCR, while the TCRdb copy is restricted to in-frame clones and leaves out a portion. The data show 180,000 or so clones, 80% seen once. The receptor was isolated from a woman in her 30s in good health and CMV-seronegative. Sequenced material: PBMCs.

The CDR3: CASSNGQGANQPQHF. The CDR3 nucleotides read TGTGCCAGCAGCAACGGACAGGGGGCCAATCAGCCCCAGCATTTT. V gene TRBV6-5 combines with J gene TRBJ1-5; 11 nucleotides agree with TRBD1. The CDR3 is 15 residues long. Germline values: CDR1 MNHEY, CDR2 SVGAGI. V lost 6 bases, J lost 3 bases, and 4 bases stayed unmatched.